This T cell receptor (beta chain) was observed in a study of regulatory T cells in long-lasting Graves disease. Study background: The definition of persistent Graves' disease was over 5 years of antithyroid drugs with positive TSH receptor antibodies.

As to time point: persistent/refractory GD, antithyroid drugs over 5 years with positive TRAb. Researchers made the TCR library from RNA that was extracted from PBMCs. From an endocrinology department in Xi'an, China, came the patients. Combining iRepertoire HTBI primers with Arm-PCR of CDR3 regions, the authors built TCR beta libraries. Per the study methods: Samples collectively showed fewer than 80 TRBV and approximately 14 TRBJ segments. From the multiplex PCR reads, TCRdb called clonotypes with MiXCR, one entry per CDR3 protein. None of the V and J calls come from the authors' own analysis; TCRdb made them. The table has about 430,000 distinct CDR3 sequences, over 20% seen once; the top ten hold over 11%. This clonotype came up a few times. This specimen consisted of peripheral blood mononuclear cells (PBMCs), obtained when the disease was refractory, from a patient treated with antithyroid drugs. This TCR was recovered from a female donor with Graves disease.

Written as DNA, the CDR3 is TGTGCCAGCAGTTTAACCGGACAGGGCCGCTTAGGAAACATTCAGTACTTC. The encoded protein is CASSLTGQGRLGNIQYF. J is TRBJ2-4 and V is TRBV28; 8 bases are shared with TRBD1. The CDR3 consists of 17 residues. The germline V gene encodes CDR1 MDHEN and CDR2 SYDVKM. V shed 2 bases, J shed 6 bases, and the junction held 12 bases outside the gene matches.